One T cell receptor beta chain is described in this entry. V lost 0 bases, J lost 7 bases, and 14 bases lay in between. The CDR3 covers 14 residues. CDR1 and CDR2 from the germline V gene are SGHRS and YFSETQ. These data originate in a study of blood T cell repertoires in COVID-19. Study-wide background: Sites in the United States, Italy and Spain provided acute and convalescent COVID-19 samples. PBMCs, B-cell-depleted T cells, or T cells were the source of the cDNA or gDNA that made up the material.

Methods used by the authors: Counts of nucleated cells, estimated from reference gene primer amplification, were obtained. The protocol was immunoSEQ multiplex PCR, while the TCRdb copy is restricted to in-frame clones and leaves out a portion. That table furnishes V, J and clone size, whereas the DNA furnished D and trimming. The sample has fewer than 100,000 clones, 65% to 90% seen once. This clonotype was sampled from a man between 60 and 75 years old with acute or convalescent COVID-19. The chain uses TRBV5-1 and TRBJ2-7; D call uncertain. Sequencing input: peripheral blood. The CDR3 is CASSLAGSLWEQYF. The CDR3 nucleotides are TGCGCCAGCAGCTTGGCAGGTTCCCTTTGGGAGCAGTACTTC.